This T cell receptor (beta chain) was sequenced during a study of cytotoxic CD8 clonotypes in ibrutinib-treated CLL. Study conclusions and caveats: Baseline clonality, above age-matched healthy donor levels, tracked circulating CD8+ T-cell counts.

Data came from immunoSEQ multiplex PCR; TCRdb stores just in-frame clones and leaves some out. The sample lists over 250,000 clones; around 76% were seen once. With respect to this clone: No antigen is known for it.

In germline, CDR1 is SGHNT, CDR2 YYREEE (reference sequence). This CDR3 contains 16 residues. With 0 bases clipped from V and 1 base from J, the junction kept 6 bases outside the gene matches. This clonotype was sampled from a human donor with chronic lymphocytic leukemia. This chain joins TRBV5-4 and TRBJ2-5; TRBD2 agrees at 7 bases. The sample in question was PBMCs, obtained at disease progression, from a patient treated with ibrutinib. This CDR3 reads CASSLEAGDPQETQYF. CDR3 DNA sequence: TGTGCCAGCAGCTTGGAGGCGGGGGACCCCCAAGAGACCCAGTACTTC.